The TCR beta chain described here comes from a study of shared clonotypes between healthy human individuals. Study outcomes and limitations: Shared clonotypes: about 5% naive CD4, 3.5% to 4% naive CD8, 2.3% memory CD4, 0.4% memory CD8.

A note on this clone: Its antigen is not known.

Produced via immunoSEQ multiplex PCR; TCRdb's table is partial and in-frame only. The data show over 2 million clones, approximately 95% seen once. The length of the CDR3 is 14 residues. The germline V gene has CDR1 MGHRA and CDR2 YSYEKL. V lost 0 bases and J 2 bases, leaving 8 bases between the germline ends. Naive CD8 cells lacked CD45RO and underwent positive selection for CCR7, leaving out terminally differentiated effector memory CD45RA+ cells. Donors had no recently reported acute infections or vaccinations and were HIV-negative. The sequence came from a man younger than 30 in good health. This chain connects TRBV4-1 to TRBJ2-7; D call uncertain. Material: naive CD8+ T cells sorted from blood. The CDR3 protein is CASSQDPEPYEQYF. As DNA, the CDR3 is TGCGCCAGCAGCCAAGATCCGGAGCCCTACGAGCAGTACTTC.